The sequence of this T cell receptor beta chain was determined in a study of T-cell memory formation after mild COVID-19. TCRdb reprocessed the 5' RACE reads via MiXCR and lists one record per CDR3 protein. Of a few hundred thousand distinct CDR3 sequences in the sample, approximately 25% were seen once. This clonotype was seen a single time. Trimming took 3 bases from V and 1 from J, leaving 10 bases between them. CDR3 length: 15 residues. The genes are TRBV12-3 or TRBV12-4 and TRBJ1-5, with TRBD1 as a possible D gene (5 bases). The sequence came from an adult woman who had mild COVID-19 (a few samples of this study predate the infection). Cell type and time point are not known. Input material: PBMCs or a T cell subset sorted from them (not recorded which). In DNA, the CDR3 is TGTGCCAGCAGTTTCGGCGGGACCAGCAATCAGCCCCAGCATTTT. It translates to CASSFGGTSNQPQHF.